This TCR beta chain derives from a study of early T cells in non-severe SARS-CoV-2 infection. The wider study: Chains were not paired, and sequencing was done on bulk RNA from unsorted whole blood.

Trimming took 5 bases from V and 2 from J, leaving 16 bases between them. The CDR3 runs 15 residues. The germline V gene encodes CDR1 SGHTA and CDR2 FQGNSA. Individual cDNA molecules carried attached unique molecular identifiers. TCRdb processed the 5' RACE reads anew with MiXCR; each CDR3 protein has one entry. The data hold about 50,000 distinct CDR3 sequences, with 6% to 8% observed a single time. This clonotype has ten or more counts. The V gene is TRBV7-2, the J gene TRBJ2-7, with a tentative D call TRBD1 (6 bases). Here the sequenced sample was whole blood, taken at baseline. The source of this sequence is an adult who was a healthcare worker with PCR-confirmed SARS-CoV-2 infection or an uninfected control (not recorded which). This CDR3 reads CASSPIGQLTYEQYF. The CDR3 DNA is TGTGCCAGCAGCCCCATAGGACAGCTAACCTACGAGCAGTACTTC.